This T cell receptor (beta chain) was identified in a study of vaccination and CD4 T cells after COVID-19. Overall study: Convalescents were six males and four females, two of them Hispanic.

Treatment indicated: approximately nine-day PBMC culture with coronavirus spike peptide pools or control peptides (ViraFEST assay). ViraFEST used peptide pools to expand antigen-specific T cells and subsequently sequenced their TCRs. Culture conditions combined around 2 million PBMCs per well with about 9.2 IU/ml IL-2 and 7.5 to 10 ug/ml peptide pools. Sequenced with the Oncomine TCR Beta short-read assay was DNA taken from cultured CD4+ T cells. TCRdb ran MiXCR on the PCR reads and lists one entry per CDR3 protein. The sample lists about 5,600 distinct CDR3 sequences; about two fifths were seen once. This clonotype was found a few times. Its specificity is not known. Per germline, CDR1 SGHRS and CDR2 YFSETQ. There are 12 residues in the CDR3. V lost 5 bases, J lost 5 bases, and 10 bases lay in between.

The source material was CD4+ T cells from blood, cultured in vitro. This sequence originates from a human donor who had recovered from COVID-19. The V call is TRBV5-1, the J call TRBJ2-5; perhaps D is TRBD1 or TRBD2 (6 bases each). The CDR3 protein is CASSRGRETQYF. The CDR3 bases are TGCGCCAGCAGTCGGGGGCGGGAGACCCAGTACTTC.